The 26 T cell receptor beta chains below all came from one sample that was sequenced in a study of CD8 T cells in ankylosing spondylitis. TCRdb fed the 5' RACE reads into MiXCR, producing one record per CDR3 protein. The sample includes around 210,000 distinct CDR3 sequences, 8% to 9% of them seen just once. The sequencing sample was made of blood, either unsorted or a sorted T cell fraction (not recorded which). These TCRs come from a female donor with ankylosing spondylitis or in good health (not recorded which).

This clonotype was recorded many times. The chain employs TRBV27 and TRBJ2-3; either TRBD1 or TRBD2 may fit D (5 bases each). V lost 6 bases and J 0 bases, leaving 28 bases between the germline ends. The CDR3 spans 20 residues. Germline V gives CDR1 MNHEY, CDR2 SMNVEV (reference sequence). This CDR3 is CASSRRDRLLQSSSTDTQYF. DNA of the CDR3: TGTGCCAGCAGCCGAAGGGACCGATTGTTACAGTCCTCTAGCACAGATACGCAGTATTTT.

This rearrangement joins TRBV7-9 to TRBJ2-7; no clear D. V was trimmed by 1 base and J by 6 bases, leaving 10 bases between them. Germline V CDR1 and CDR2: SEHNR, FQNEAQ (reference sequence). There are 13 residues in the CDR3. CDR3 in amino acids: CASSLDPSGEQYF. The CDR3 nucleotides read TGTGCCAGCAGCTTAGACCCATCTGGCGAGCAGTACTTC. The whole variable domain, filled in from reference TRBV7-9 and TRBJ2-7, reads DTGVSQNPRHKITKRGQNVTFRCDPISEHNRLYWYRQTLGQGPEFLTYFQNEAQLEKSRLLSDRFSAERPKGSFSTLEIQRTEQGDSAMYLCASSLDPSGEQYFGPGTRLTVT.

Here the CDR3 DNA reads TGTGCCACCAGTGATTTGCACGGTAGCGGAGGTTCTCCAACGGATTACAATGAGCAGTTCTTC. It translates to CATSDLHGSGGSPTDYNEQFF. The chain employs TRBV24-1 and TRBJ2-1; TRBD2 is a possible D gene (6 bases). The CDR3 sequence is 21 residues long. Germline assignment: CDR1 KGHDR and CDR2 SFDVKD. Trimming removed 0 bases from V and 4 bases from J, with 27 bases in between.

The chain combines TRBV19 with TRBJ2-1; 9 bases align to TRBD2. CDR1 is LNHDA, CDR2 SQIVND, per germline (reference sequence). The CDR3 contains 15 residues. The ends lost 6 bases at V and 4 bases at J; junction bases unmatched: 7. The CDR3 spells CASRPLAGSYNEQFF. The CDR3, as DNA: TGTGCCAGTAGACCGCTAGCGGGGTCGTACAATGAGCAGTTCTTC.

In this sample, this clonotype turned up many times. The rearrangement joins TRBV9 to TRBJ2-1, with TRBD2 identical over 8 bases. Germline CDR1 reads SGDLS; CDR2 reads YYNGEE. This CDR3 is built from 16 residues. The ends lost 3 bases at V and 2 bases at J; junction bases unmatched: 7. CDR3 amino acids: CASSALLAVTYNEQFF. CDR3 nucleotide sequence: TGTGCCAGCAGCGCCCTACTAGCGGTAACCTACAATGAGCAGTTCTTC.

This clonotype occurred many times. The chain is built from TRBV29-1 and TRBJ2-1; 8 nucleotides agree with TRBD2. The ends lost 8 bases at V and 9 bases at J; junction bases unmatched: 9. CDR3 length: 12 amino acids. Germline V gene lookup returns CDR1 SQVTM and CDR2 ANQGSEA. The DNA of the CDR3 is TGCAGCTCCAGGGCGGGGGGCGGTGAGCAGTTCTTC. Encoded protein: CSSRAGGGEQFF.

This clonotype was seen more than once but under ten times. The genes are TRBV28 and TRBJ1-2; D ambiguous. Germline CDR1 MDHEN, CDR2 SYDVKM. CDR3 length equals 12 residues. Trimming left V 11 bases short and J 0 bases short, with 10 bases between. The CDR3 DNA sequence: TGTGCCGCGCGACGGGCTAACTATGGCTACACCTTC. It translates to CAARRANYGYTF.

This chain uses TRBV12-3 or TRBV12-4 with TRBJ2-6, with TRBD2 as a possible D gene (5 bases). This CDR3 has 17 residues. V lost 5 bases to trimming and J lost 0 bases, with 14 bases between them. The CDR3 DNA reads as TGTGCCAGCAGTCCCCCGGAGGTGAGCTCTGGGGCCAACGTCCTGACTTTC. Protein: CASSPPEVSSGANVLTF.

This clonotype was seen many times. The chain has TRBV12-3 or TRBV12-4 and TRBJ1-3, with no clear D. V was cut by 6 bases and J by 0 bases, with 12 bases left in between. The CDR3 has 15 residues. This chain's CDR3 is CASRRTVISGNTIYF. CDR3 DNA sequence: TGTGCCAGCAGGAGGACGGTGATCTCTGGAAACACCATATATTTT.

This clonotype was detected a few times. The chain carries TRBV12-3 or TRBV12-4 and TRBJ2-7; possible D gene TRBD1, 6 bases. The V end was cut by 2 bases, the J end by 0 bases, with 14 bases between. This CDR3 region has 16 residues. The CDR3 region is CASSLQVQGSSYEQYF. CDR3 nucleotides: TGTGCCAGCAGTTTACAGGTCCAGGGGTCCTCCTACGAGCAGTACTTC.

In this sample, this clonotype turned up many times. The chain recombines TRBV28 with TRBJ2-3; D may match TRBD1 or TRBD2 (6 bases each). CDR1 is MDHEN and CDR2 is SYDVKM in the germline V gene. The CDR3 consists of 14 residues. V gave up 9 bases and J gave up 4 bases, with 17 bases separating them. CDR3 residues: CASSRGEVADTQYF. The CDR3 region has the DNA TGTGCCAGTTCAAGGGGGGAGGTGGCAGATACGCAGTATTTT.

This clonotype was picked up many times. V is TRBV20-1 and J is TRBJ2-3, with unresolved D. Trimming stripped 1 base from V and 0 bases from J, with 8 bases between. CDR1 and CDR2 (germline): DFQATT, SNEGSKA (reference sequence). This CDR3 contains 14 residues. CDR3 in amino acids: CSARGSKSTDTQYF. Here the CDR3 DNA reads TGCAGTGCTAGAGGGAGTAAGAGCACAGATACGCAGTATTTT.

This clonotype was recorded at least ten times. The CDR3 region has the DNA TGTGCCAGCAGTCGAGTGGCAGTCGGACTGGGCACTGAAGCTTTCTTT. It is translated as CASSRVAVGLGTEAFF. The rearrangement uses TRBV12-3 or TRBV12-4 and TRBJ1-1; D unclear. V was clipped by 5 bases and J by 4 bases, with 20 bases between them. The CDR3 has 16 residues.

This clonotype showed up many times. This chain's CDR3 is CASSQVGGSGTDTQYF. CDR3 nucleotides: TGTGCCAGCAGCCAAGTCGGCGGGAGCGGGACAGATACGCAGTATTTT. V usage is TRBV14 and J usage is TRBJ2-3; 7 bases align to TRBD2. The CDR3 contains 16 residues. Unmatched junction bases numbered 7, after V lost 1 base and J lost 3 bases. CDR1 and CDR2 (germline): SGHDN, FVKESK. Full variable domain (outside the CDR3, taken from reference TRBV14 and TRBJ2-3): EAGVTQFPSHSVIEKGQTVTLRCDPISGHDNLYWYRRVMGKEIKFLLHFVKESKQDESGMPNNRFLAERTGGTYSTLKVQPAELEDSGVYFCASSQVGGSGTDTQYFGPGTRLTVL.

The sample holds a few counts of this clonotype. The gene calls are TRBV28 and TRBJ2-5; TRBD1 matches at 9 bases. This CDR3 has 15 amino acids. Trimming at V came to 3 bases and at J to 4 bases, leaving 6 bases not matched to a gene. The V gene's germline CDR1 is MDHEN and CDR2 SYDVKM. CDR3 sequence reads: CASSFSTGGGETQYF. The CDR3 DNA is TGTGCCAGCAGTTTCTCGACAGGGGGAGGAGAGACCCAGTACTTC.

This clonotype was recorded many times. The chain combines TRBV18 with TRBJ2-4; no definite D call. Trimming removed 4 bases at V and 5 bases at J, with 6 bases between. The CDR3 covers 12 residues. The germline gives CDR1 KGHSH, CDR2 LQKENI. DNA for the CDR3: TGTGCCAGCTCACGTTCGCAAAACATTCAGTACTTC. This encodes CASSRSQNIQYF.

This clonotype came up many times. This sequence joins TRBV6-5 and TRBJ1-1, with D hard to call. The germline V gene has CDR1 MNHEY and CDR2 SVGAGI. This CDR3 is 12 amino acids long. V was shortened by 6 bases and J by 10 bases, with 15 bases between the two germline ends. CDR3: CASSPDTGGAFF. The DNA of the CDR3 is TGTGCCAGCAGCCCCGACACCGGCGGAGCTTTCTTT.

This clonotype was seen ten or more times. This sequence joins TRBV12-2 and TRBJ2-1; the table names TRBD2, a call not compared with the DNA. TRBV12-2 represents a pseudogene. This CDR3 is 17 amino acids long. DNA of the CDR3: TGTGCAAGTCGCCCAGTGGAGGGTATGAGCTCCTACAATGAGCAGTTCTTC. Its protein is CASRPVEGMSSYNEQFF.

This clonotype was seen many times. V gene TRBV6-6 combines with J gene TRBJ1-1, with a tentative D call TRBD1 (6 bases). Trimming cost V 4 bases and J 1 base, with 13 bases left between them. There are 15 residues in the CDR3. Per germline, CDR1 MNHNY and CDR2 SVGAGI (reference sequence). The CDR3 DNA reads TGTGCCAGCAGTTGGGGTCAGGGGACGAACACTGAAGCTTTCTTT. This translates into CASSWGQGTNTEAFF.

In its sample, this clonotype was seen many times. This chain connects TRBV4-2 to TRBJ1-2, with D perhaps TRBD1 (6 bases). V was trimmed by 0 bases and J by 6 bases, leaving 11 bases between them. The CDR3 runs to 14 residues. CDR1 is LGHNA and CDR2 is YNFKEQ in the germline V gene. This chain's CDR3 is CASSQDGGADGYTF. The CDR3, as DNA: TGTGCCAGCAGCCAAGATGGGGGGGCAGATGGCTACACCTTC.

A few counts support this clonotype. V and J are TRBV7-6 and TRBJ1-6; no clear D. This CDR3 is 12 amino acids long. Germline V gene sequence: CDR1 SGHVS, CDR2 FNYEAQ. Trimming removed 5 bases from V and 7 bases from J, with 6 bases in between. The CDR3 sequence: CASSQRNSPLHF. The CDR3 DNA sequence: TGTGCCAGCAGCCAGCGGAATTCACCCCTCCACTTT.

The CDR3 coding sequence is TGCAGTGCTAGAGATTCCAGGGGTAGTGCAGATACGCAGTATTTT. Translating it yields CSARDSRGSADTQYF. The chain couples TRBV20-1 to TRBJ2-3; TRBD1 might be the D (6 bases). Deletions cut 0 bases from V and 4 bases from J, with 14 bases between. Germline lookup yields CDR1 DFQATT and CDR2 SNEGSKA (reference sequence). CDR3 size: 15 residues.

In this sample, this clonotype turned up a few times. Germline and junction disagree at one end, which may indicate a read error. The J gene is TRBJ2-7, the V gene TRBV7-7; possible D gene TRBD1, 5 bases. From germline, CDR1 is SSHAT and CDR2 FNYEAQ (reference sequence). The CDR3 is 15 residues long. CDR3 loop: CASSLFAGPTYEQYF. The DNA for the CDR3 is TGTGCTAGCAGCTTATTCGCAGGGCCCACCTACGAGCAGTACTTC. Full variable domain (outside the CDR3, taken from reference TRBV7-7 and TRBJ2-7): GAGVSQSPRYKVTKRGQDVTLRCDPISSHATLYWYQQALGQGPEFLTYFNYEAQPDKSGLPSDRFSAERPEGSISTLTIQRTEQRDSAMYRCASSLFAGPTYEQYFGPGTRLTVT.

This clonotype was detected ten times or more. This chain links TRBV28 with TRBJ1-1, with unresolved D. V was shortened by 3 bases and J by 1 base, with 6 bases between the two germline ends. The germline V gene encodes CDR1 MDHEN and CDR2 SYDVKM. CDR3 size: 13 residues. CDR3 coding DNA: TGTGCCAGCAGTTTCCGGCCGAACACTGAAGCTTTCTTT. It encodes CASSFRPNTEAFF.

The table lists this clonotype with many counts. The chain links TRBV20-1 to TRBJ2-5; tentative D call: TRBD2 (5 bases). Looked up from germline, CDR1 is DFQATT and CDR2 is SNEGSKA (reference sequence). V was trimmed by 3 bases and J by 1 base, leaving 15 bases between them. The CDR3 totals 15 residues. The CDR3 loop is CSARSLAVIQETQYF. CDR3 nucleotide sequence: TGCAGTGCTAGGAGCCTAGCAGTGATCCAAGAGACCCAGTACTTC.

With regard to this clonotype: A much larger clone differs by one base, so this may be a read error. The genes are TRBV11-2 and TRBJ2-7; D is unresolved. In germline, CDR1 is SGHAT, CDR2 FQNNGV. Deletions cut 3 bases from V and 3 bases from J, with 21 bases between. The CDR3 runs 17 residues. As DNA, the CDR3 is TGTGCCAGCAGCTTCTATTCGGGCAGGTCGGCTTTCTACGAGCAGTACTTC. Translated: CASSFYSGRSAFYEQYF.